This T cell receptor beta chain was identified in a study of T cell repertoires in cytomegalovirus infection. This CDR3 has 11 amino acids. The V and J ends lost 7 bases and 4 bases respectively, with 5 bases between them. Germline CDR1 LNHDA, CDR2 SQIVND (reference sequence). TCRdb reprocessed the reads with MiXCR, giving one entry per CDR3 protein. Here the sample spans about 740,000 distinct CDR3 sequences, 35% being singletons. V gene TRBV19 combines with J gene TRBJ1-3; D is ambiguous. The source material was PBMCs. The receptor was derived from a human donor in good health (CMV status not recorded). Some clones in this sample may be carry-over from other donors' samples. In nucleotides, the CDR3 is TGTGCCAGTAAAGAGGGAAACACCATATATTTT. Its protein product is CASKEGNTIYF.